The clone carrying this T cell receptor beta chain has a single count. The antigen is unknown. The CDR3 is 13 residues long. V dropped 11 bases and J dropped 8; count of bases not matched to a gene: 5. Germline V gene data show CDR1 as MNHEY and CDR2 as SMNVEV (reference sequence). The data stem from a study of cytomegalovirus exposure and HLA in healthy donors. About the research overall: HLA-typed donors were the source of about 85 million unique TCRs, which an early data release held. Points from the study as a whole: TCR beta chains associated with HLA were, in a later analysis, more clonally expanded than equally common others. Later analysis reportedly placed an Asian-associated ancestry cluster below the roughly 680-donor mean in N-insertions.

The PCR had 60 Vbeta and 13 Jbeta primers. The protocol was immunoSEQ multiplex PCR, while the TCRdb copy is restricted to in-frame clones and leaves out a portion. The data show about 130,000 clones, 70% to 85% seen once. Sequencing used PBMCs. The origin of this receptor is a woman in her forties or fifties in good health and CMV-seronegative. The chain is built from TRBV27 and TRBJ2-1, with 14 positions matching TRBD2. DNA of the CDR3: TGTGCCGTCGGACTAGCGGGAGGATATGAGCAGTTCTTC. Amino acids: CAVGLAGGYEQFF.